Included here is one T cell receptor (beta chain) sequence, with context. Its antigen is not identified. Per the germline V gene, CDR1 is SNHLY and CDR2 is FYNNEI. The CDR3 spans 15 residues. Unmatched junction bases numbered 10, after V lost 6 bases and J lost 4 bases. The sample originates from a study of vaccination effects on CD4 cells after COVID-19. Across the whole study: Sample provision by two convalescent patients occurred 16 days and one week before vaccination. Findings and limits, study-wide: Late in the post-vaccination period, infection-induced and vaccine-induced clones underwent marked clonal contraction.

Pools of viral peptides were used by the ViraFEST assay to expand antigen-specific CD4+ T cells ahead of sequencing. Cells that had been cultured for about 10 days were the source of isolated CD4+ T cells. The infection with SARS-CoV-2 (confirmed by PCR) occurred in this person between March and December 2020. Both day 3 and day 7 saw half the medium replaced with IL-2 medium. Measured with immunoSEQ multiplex PCR; TCRdb has only the in-frame clones, and not every one. The sample carries 25,000 to 35,000 clones, 72% recorded once. Source: CD4+ T cells from PBMCs cultured with a peptide pool, taken before COVID-19 vaccination. The receptor comes from a human donor who had a prior SARS-CoV-2 infection. The chain joins TRBV2 to TRBJ2-5; 8 bases align to TRBD1. The CDR3 is CASSAGQGPRETQYF. The CDR3 DNA reads as TGTGCCAGCAGCGCCGGACAGGGCCCGCGAGAGACCCAGTACTTC.